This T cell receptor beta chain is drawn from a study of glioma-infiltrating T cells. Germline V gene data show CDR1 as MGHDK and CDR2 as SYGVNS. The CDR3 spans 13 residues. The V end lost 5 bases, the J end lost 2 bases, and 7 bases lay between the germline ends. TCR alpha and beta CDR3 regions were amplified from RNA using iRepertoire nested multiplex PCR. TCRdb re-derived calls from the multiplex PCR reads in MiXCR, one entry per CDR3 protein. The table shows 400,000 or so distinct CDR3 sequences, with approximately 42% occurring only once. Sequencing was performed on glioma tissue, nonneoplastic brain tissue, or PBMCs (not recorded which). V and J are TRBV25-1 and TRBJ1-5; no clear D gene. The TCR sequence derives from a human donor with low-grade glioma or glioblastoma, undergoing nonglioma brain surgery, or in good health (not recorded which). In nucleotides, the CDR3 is TGTGCCAGCAGTTCAGCGGGCAATCAGCCCCAGCATTTT. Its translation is CASSSAGNQPQHF.